One sample yielded the 25 T cell receptor beta chains listed below, sequenced in a study of regulatory T cells in long-lasting Graves disease. Time point specified: persistent/refractory GD, antithyroid drugs over 5 years with positive TRAb. Extracted RNA from PBMCs served as the source of the TCR library. Arm-PCR of CDR3 regions and iRepertoire HTBI primers were the basis on which TCR beta libraries were built. MiXCR, run by TCRdb on the multiplex PCR reads, gives a single entry per CDR3 protein. This table holds a few hundred thousand distinct CDR3 sequences, 23% found once. Sample: peripheral blood mononuclear cells (PBMCs), taken when the disease was refractory, from a patient treated with antithyroid drugs. The receptors were gathered from a female donor with Graves disease.

J is TRBJ2-1 and V is TRBV27; 8 bases agree with TRBD1. The CDR3 is 15 residues long. CDR1 is MNHEY and CDR2 is SMNVEV in the germline V gene (reference sequence). Trimming cost V 4 bases and J 4 bases; bases outside gene matches: 6. This chain's CDR3 is CASSSGTGPYNEQFF. The CDR3 DNA sequence: TGTGCCAGCAGTTCCGGGACAGGACCTTACAATGAGCAGTTCTTC.

With regard to this clonotype: A much larger clone sits a single nucleotide away, making a read error possible. The chain joins TRBV11-2 to TRBJ1-2, with 8 bases that match TRBD1. The ends lost 5 bases at V and 5 bases at J; junction bases unmatched: 7. Germline values: CDR1 SGHAT, CDR2 FQNNGV. CDR3 length equals 14 residues. CDR3 in amino acids: CASSAGQESYGYTF. The CDR3 bases are TGTGCCAGCAGCGCGGGACAGGAGTCTTATGGCTACACCTTC.

This clonotype was detected many times. This rearrangement joins TRBV5-1 to TRBJ2-2; TRBD1 agrees at 8 bases. This CDR3 comprises 16 residues. Per germline, CDR1 SGHRS and CDR2 YFSETQ. J lost 5 bases, V lost 0 bases, and 6 bases had no gene match. The CDR3 bases are TGCGCCAGCAGCTTGGAGGGCAGGGGGCTTACCGGGGAGCTGTTTTTT. Its translation: CASSLEGRGLTGELFF.

In its sample, this clonotype was seen many times. This chain joins TRBV7-8 and TRBJ1-1, with D possibly matching TRBD1 (5 bases). Germline CDR1 reads SGHVS; CDR2 reads FQNEAQ. Trimming took off 4 bases at V and 2 bases at J, with 11 bases between the two ends. The CDR3 covers 14 residues. The CDR3 coding sequence is TGTGCCAGCAGCTCATACAGGCAAAACACTGAAGCTTTCTTT. Its translation: CASSSYRQNTEAFF.

This clonotype was found many times. The V and J genes are TRBV6-1 and TRBJ2-5; no clear D. Germline V gene data show CDR1 as MNHNS and CDR2 as SASEGT. V was shortened by 6 bases and J by 5 bases, with 10 bases between the two germline ends. CDR3 length: 12 amino acids. CDR3 amino acids: CASSQDRETQYF. CDR3 in DNA: TGTGCCAGCAGCCAAGATAGGGAGACCCAGTACTTC.

This clonotype was detected many times. CDR3 in DNA: TGTGCCAGCAATAGGGACAGGGTAGAAGAGACCCAGTACTTC. This translates into CASNRDRVEETQYF. V is TRBV2 and J is TRBJ2-5; TRBD1 matches at 9 bases. V gave up 7 bases and J gave up 3 bases; unmatched junction bases: 6. The CDR3 is 14 residues long. CDR1 is SNHLY, CDR2 FYNNEI, per germline.

The chain is built from TRBV29-1 and TRBJ2-7; tentative D call: TRBD1 (8 bases). The germline V and J ends were trimmed by 4 bases and 5 bases, with 18 bases remaining between them. The CDR3 has 14 amino acids. The V gene's germline CDR1 is SQVTM and CDR2 ANQGSEA. DNA of the CDR3: TGCAGCGTTGTTCGCCAGGGGGCGGGAGACGAGCAGTACTTC. This sequence encodes CSVVRQGAGDEQYF.

This clonotype was counted only a few times. Given a much more abundant clone one base away, this may be a read error. Written as DNA, the CDR3 is TGTGCCAGCAGTGGGCGGGTCTACGAGCAGTACTTC. Its translation: CASSGRVYEQYF. V gene TRBV3-1 combines with J gene TRBJ2-7, with a tentative D call TRBD2 (5 bases). Germline assignment: CDR1 LGHDT and CDR2 YNNKEL (reference sequence). The V end lost 6 bases, the J end lost 3 bases, and 9 bases lay between the germline ends. The CDR3 length is 12 residues.

The CDR3 region has the DNA TGTGCCAGCAGCATCCTTTGGGCAGAAGACCCTAATTCACCCCTCCACTTT. Protein: CASSILWAEDPNSPLHF. The chain joins TRBV6-1 to TRBJ1-6, with D hard to call. The CDR3 is 17 residues long. Trimming shortened V by 6 bases and J by 6 bases, and 21 bases separated the two germline ends. Germline values: CDR1 MNHNS, CDR2 SASEGT.

This clonotype turned up a few times. The chain joins TRBV4-1 to TRBJ2-7, with TRBD2 identical over 7 bases. Unmatched junction bases numbered 7, after V lost 1 base and J lost 1 base. CDR3 length: 16 residues. CDR1 is MGHRA and CDR2 is YSYEKL in the germline V gene. CDR3 bases: TGCGCCAGCAGCCAAGCGGCTAGCGGAGCGTCCTACGAGCAGTACTTC. Amino acid sequence: CASSQAASGASYEQYF.

The DNA for the CDR3 is TGCAGCGTTGAAGTAGTGGGAAGGACAAACTATGGCTACACCTTC. Translation: CSVEVVGRTNYGYTF. The chain has TRBV29-1 and TRBJ1-2; a weak D match, TRBD1 (5 bases). Trimming cost V 1 base and J 2 bases, with 14 bases left between them. The germline V gene has CDR1 SQVTM and CDR2 ANQGSEA. The CDR3 totals 15 residues.

The J gene is TRBJ2-5, the V gene TRBV24-1; tentative D call: TRBD2 (5 bases). This CDR3 has 17 amino acids. Looked up from germline, CDR1 is KGHDR and CDR2 is SFDVKD. The germline V and J ends were trimmed by 0 bases and 1 base, with 14 bases remaining between them. The CDR3 loop is CATSDLSEGTFQETQYF. The CDR3 region has the DNA TGTGCCACCAGTGATTTGTCCGAGGGAACCTTCCAAGAGACCCAGTACTTC.

The chain has TRBV5-6 and TRBJ2-5; a possible D gene is TRBD1 (6 bases). The CDR3 length is 15 residues. Germline V gives CDR1 SGHDT, CDR2 YYEEEE. Trimming took 3 bases from V and 2 from J, leaving 14 bases between them. CDR3 nucleotide sequence: TGTGCCAGCAGCTCCGACGACAGGAGGCAAGAGACCCAGTACTTC. Its protein is CASSSDDRRQETQYF.

The rearrangement links TRBV7-2 to TRBJ2-7, with 8 bases that match TRBD1. The junction had 9 bases not matched to a gene; V was cut back by 5 bases and J by 6 bases. This CDR3 is 14 amino acids long. Germline CDR1 and CDR2: SGHTA and FQGNSA. The CDR3 sequence is CASSVGTGGSEQYF. The CDR3 DNA is TGTGCCAGCAGCGTCGGGACAGGTGGGAGCGAGCAGTACTTC.

The chain is built from TRBV7-9 and TRBJ2-7; D not resolved. This CDR3 is built from 15 residues. The germline V and J ends were trimmed by 10 bases and 2 bases, with 21 bases remaining between them. The germline V gene has CDR1 SEHNR and CDR2 FQNEAQ (reference sequence). This CDR3 is CANSPKARQTYEQYF. The CDR3 DNA reads TGTGCCAACAGTCCGAAGGCCAGGCAGACCTACGAGCAGTACTTC.

This clonotype showed up many times. V usage is TRBV2 and J usage is TRBJ2-1; 11 bases are a match to TRBD1. The CDR3 loop spans 16 amino acids. The trim removed 6 bases at V and 5 bases at J, leaving 9 bases unmatched. Germline V gives CDR1 SNHLY, CDR2 FYNNEI. The CDR3 DNA reads as TGTGCCAGCAGAGACTCCGGGACAGGGGGGCACAATGAGCAGTTCTTC. Protein sequence: CASRDSGTGGHNEQFF.

This clonotype has more than one count but fewer than ten. This chain joins TRBV20-1 and TRBJ2-7; 10 bases are shared with TRBD2. The junction had 8 bases not matched to a gene; V was cut back by 3 bases and J by 3 bases. The CDR3 extends over 15 amino acids. CDR1 and CDR2 from the germline V gene are DFQATT and SNEGSKA (reference sequence). CDR3 region: CSARTVAGGFYEQYF. The CDR3 DNA is TGCAGTGCTAGGACAGTAGCGGGAGGCTTCTACGAGCAGTACTTC.

This CDR3 reads CASSSYRGTEAFF. The CDR3 bases are TGTGCCAGCAGTTCGTACAGGGGCACTGAAGCTTTCTTT. The chain employs TRBV27 and TRBJ1-1, with 7 bases lining up with TRBD1. V shed 4 bases, J shed 4 bases, and the junction held 3 bases outside the gene matches. The germline gives CDR1 MNHEY, CDR2 SMNVEV (reference sequence). CDR3 length equals 13 residues.

The chain uses TRBV24-1 and TRBJ2-1, with 11 bases aligning to TRBD1. The germline gives CDR1 KGHDR, CDR2 SFDVKD. V dropped 2 bases and J dropped 7; count of bases not matched to a gene: 9. The CDR3 has 17 residues. The CDR3 DNA sequence: TGTGCCACCAGTGATTCTCAAAGGACAGGGGGCAGGAATGAGCAGTTCTTC. Protein: CATSDSQRTGGRNEQFF.

For this clonotype: It may be a read error: a sequence one base away is much more abundant. J is TRBJ1-1 and V is TRBV27; possibly TRBD1 for D (6 bases). The length of the CDR3 is 14 residues. Trimming stripped 6 bases from V and 7 bases from J, with 18 bases between. The germline V gene has CDR1 MNHEY and CDR2 SMNVEV (reference sequence). For the CDR3, the DNA is TGTGCCAGCAGGTTAGATACAGGGAAGGTTGAAGCTTTCTTT. It codes for CASRLDTGKVEAFF.

The gene calls are TRBV6-1 and TRBJ2-7; 9 positions match TRBD2. From germline, CDR1 is MNHNS and CDR2 SASEGT. This CDR3 is 16 amino acids long. The V and J ends lost 6 bases and 7 bases, in that order; junction bases with no gene match: 16. The CDR3 region is CASSPLSVAGAREQYF. CDR3 DNA: TGTGCCAGCAGCCCCCTGTCGGTAGCGGGAGCAAGAGAGCAGTACTTC.

This clonotype was seen a handful of times. The J gene is TRBJ1-2, the V gene TRBV6-9, with unresolved D. Trimming pared 4 bases from V and 1 base from J, leaving 10 bases between. The CDR3 spans 14 residues. CDR1 is MNHGY, CDR2 SVAAGI, per germline. The CDR3 protein is CASSSNGGNYGYTF. In nucleotides, the CDR3 is TGTGCCAGCAGTTCCAATGGTGGTAACTATGGCTACACCTTC.

There are a few counts of this clonotype. The rearrangement uses TRBV30 and TRBJ1-1; no definite D call. Germline loops: CDR1 GTSNPN, CDR2 SVGIG (reference sequence). This CDR3 region has 11 residues. V was pared by 4 bases and J by 6 bases, with 9 bases between. The CDR3 sequence: CAWISVAEAFF. DNA for the CDR3: TGTGCCTGGATCTCGGTTGCTGAAGCTTTCTTT.

This clonotype was observed a few times. The rearrangement joins TRBV15 to TRBJ2-5, with D unresolved. The CDR3 extends over 12 amino acids. Germline V CDR1 and CDR2: LNHNV, YYDKDF (reference sequence). The V and J ends lost 2 bases and 2 bases respectively, with 3 bases between them. CDR3 DNA: TGTGCCACCAGCAGAACACAAGAGACCCAGTACTTC. Protein: CATSRTQETQYF. Full variable domain (rest looked up from reference TRBV15 and TRBJ2-5): DAMVIQNPRYQVTQFGKPVTLSCSQTLNHNVMYWYQQKSSQAPKLLFHYYDKDFNNEADTPDNFQSRRPNTSFCFLDIRSPGLGDTAMYLCATSRTQETQYFGPGTRLLVL.

Notes on this clonotype: This may stem from a read error, because a much larger clone lies one nucleotide away. In DNA, the CDR3 is TGTGCCAGCAGCTTAACTCTCCTTCGGGCGGCGGGGTATGGCTACACCTTC. Translating gives CASSLTLLRAAGYGYTF. The rearrangement uses TRBV5-5 and TRBJ1-2; the D is unclear. V was trimmed by 2 bases and J by 5 bases, leaving 22 bases between them. CDR3 length: 17 amino acids. Germline-derived CDR1 and CDR2 are SGHKS and YYEKEE (reference sequence).